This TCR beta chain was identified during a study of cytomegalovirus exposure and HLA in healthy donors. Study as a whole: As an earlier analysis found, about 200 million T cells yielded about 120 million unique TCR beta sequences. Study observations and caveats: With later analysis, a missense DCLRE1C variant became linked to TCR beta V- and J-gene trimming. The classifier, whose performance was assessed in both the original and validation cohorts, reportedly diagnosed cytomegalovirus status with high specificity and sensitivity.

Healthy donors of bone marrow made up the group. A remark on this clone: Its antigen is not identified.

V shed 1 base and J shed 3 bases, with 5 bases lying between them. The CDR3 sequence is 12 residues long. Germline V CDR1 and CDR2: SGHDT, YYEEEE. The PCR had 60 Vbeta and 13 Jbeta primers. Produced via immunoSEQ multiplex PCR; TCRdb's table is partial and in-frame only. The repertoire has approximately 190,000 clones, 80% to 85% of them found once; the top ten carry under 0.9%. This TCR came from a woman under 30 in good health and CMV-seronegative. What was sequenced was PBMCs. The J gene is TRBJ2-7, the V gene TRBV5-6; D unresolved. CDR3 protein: CASSLWSYEQYF. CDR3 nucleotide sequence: TGTGCCAGCAGCTTGTGGAGCTACGAGCAGTACTTC.